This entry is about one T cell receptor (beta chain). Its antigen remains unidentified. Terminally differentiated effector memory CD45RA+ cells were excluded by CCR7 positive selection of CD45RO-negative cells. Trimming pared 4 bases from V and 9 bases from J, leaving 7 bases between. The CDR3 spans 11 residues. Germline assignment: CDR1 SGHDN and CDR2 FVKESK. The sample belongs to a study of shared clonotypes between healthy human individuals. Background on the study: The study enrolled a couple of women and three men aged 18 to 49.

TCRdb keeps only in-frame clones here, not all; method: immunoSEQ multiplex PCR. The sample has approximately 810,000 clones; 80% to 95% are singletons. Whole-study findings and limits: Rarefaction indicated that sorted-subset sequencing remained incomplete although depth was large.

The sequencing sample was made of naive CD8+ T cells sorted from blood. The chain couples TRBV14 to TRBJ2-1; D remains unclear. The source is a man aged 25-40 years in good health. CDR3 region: CASSLSSEQFF. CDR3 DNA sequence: TGTGCCAGCAGCCTCAGCAGTGAGCAGTTCTTC.